What follows is one T cell receptor beta chain and its context. V was pared by 5 bases and J by 4 bases, with 12 bases between. The CDR3 has 14 amino acids. Germline CDR1 reads MNHEY; CDR2 reads SVGAGI. The sample comes from a study of cytomegalovirus exposure and HLA in healthy donors. PCR was performed using 60 Vbeta and 13 Jbeta primers. Sequenced by immunoSEQ multiplex PCR; TCRdb stores in-frame clones only, minus some. The sample lists about 52,000 clones; about 50% were seen once. Sequenced sample: PBMCs. The clonotype was recovered from a human donor in good health. The chain carries TRBV6-5 and TRBJ1-5, with D possibly matching TRBD1 (5 bases). The CDR3 DNA is TGTGCCAGCAGTCCCGGGGGGGGAAATCAGCCCCAGCATTTT. This encodes CASSPGGGNQPQHF.